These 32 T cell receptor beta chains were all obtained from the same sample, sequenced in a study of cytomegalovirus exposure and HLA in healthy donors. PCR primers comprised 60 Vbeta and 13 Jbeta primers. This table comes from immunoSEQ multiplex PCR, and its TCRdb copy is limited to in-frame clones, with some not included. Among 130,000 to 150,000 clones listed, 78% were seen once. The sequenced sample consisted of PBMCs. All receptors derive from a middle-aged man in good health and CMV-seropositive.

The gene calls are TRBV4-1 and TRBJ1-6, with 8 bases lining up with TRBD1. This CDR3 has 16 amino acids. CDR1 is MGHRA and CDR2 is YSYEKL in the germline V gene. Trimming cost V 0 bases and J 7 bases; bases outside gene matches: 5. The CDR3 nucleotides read TGCGCCAGCAGCCAAGAGGAGGGACAGGTGAATTCACCCCTCCACTTT. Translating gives CASSQEEGQVNSPLHF.

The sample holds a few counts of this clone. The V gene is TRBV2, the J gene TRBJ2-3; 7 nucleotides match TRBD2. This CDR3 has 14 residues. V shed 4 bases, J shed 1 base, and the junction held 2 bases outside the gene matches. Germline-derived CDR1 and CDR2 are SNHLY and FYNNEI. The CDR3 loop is CASSASGRTDTQYF. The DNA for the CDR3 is TGTGCCAGCAGTGCTAGCGGCCGCACAGATACGCAGTATTTT.

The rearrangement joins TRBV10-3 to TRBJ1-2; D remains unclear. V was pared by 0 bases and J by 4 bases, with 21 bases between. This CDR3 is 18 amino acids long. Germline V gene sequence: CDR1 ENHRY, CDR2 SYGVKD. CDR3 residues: CAISESSVQPLIFYGYTF. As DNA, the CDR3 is TGTGCCATCAGTGAGTCTTCGGTCCAGCCACTAATCTTCTATGGCTACACCTTC.

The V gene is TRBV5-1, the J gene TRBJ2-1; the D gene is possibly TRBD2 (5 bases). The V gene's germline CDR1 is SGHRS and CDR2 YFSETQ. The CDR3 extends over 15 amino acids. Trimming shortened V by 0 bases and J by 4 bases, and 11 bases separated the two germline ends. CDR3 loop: CASSLVSGEYNEQFF. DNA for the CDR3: TGCGCCAGCAGCTTGGTAAGCGGCGAGTACAATGAGCAGTTCTTC.

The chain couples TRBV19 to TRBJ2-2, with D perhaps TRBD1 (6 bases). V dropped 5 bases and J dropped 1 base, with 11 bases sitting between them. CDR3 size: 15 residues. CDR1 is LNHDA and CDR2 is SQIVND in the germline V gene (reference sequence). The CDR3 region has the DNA TGTGCCAGTAGTGCGGCAGGGGAGAACACCGGGGAGCTGTTTTTT. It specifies CASSAAGENTGELFF. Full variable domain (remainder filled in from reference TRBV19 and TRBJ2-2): DGGITQSPKYLFRKEGQNVTLSCEQNLNHDAMYWYRQDPGQGLRLIYYSQIVNDFQKGDIAEGYSVSREKKESFPLTVTSAQKNPTAFYLCASSAAGENTGELFFGEGSRLTVL.

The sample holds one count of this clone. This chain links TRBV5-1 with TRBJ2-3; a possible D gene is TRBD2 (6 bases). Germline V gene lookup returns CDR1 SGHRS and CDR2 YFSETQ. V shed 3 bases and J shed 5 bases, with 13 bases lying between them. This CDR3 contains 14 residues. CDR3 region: CASSSRGAGDTQYF. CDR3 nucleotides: TGCGCCAGCAGCTCGCGGGGTGCTGGAGATACGCAGTATTTT.

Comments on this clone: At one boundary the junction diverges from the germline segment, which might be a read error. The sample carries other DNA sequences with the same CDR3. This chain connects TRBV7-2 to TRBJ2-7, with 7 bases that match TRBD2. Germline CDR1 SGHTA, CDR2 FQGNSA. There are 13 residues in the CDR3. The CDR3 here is CASSRGGSYEQYF. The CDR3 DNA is TGCGCCAGCAGCCGCGGGGGCTCCTACGAGCAGTACTTC.

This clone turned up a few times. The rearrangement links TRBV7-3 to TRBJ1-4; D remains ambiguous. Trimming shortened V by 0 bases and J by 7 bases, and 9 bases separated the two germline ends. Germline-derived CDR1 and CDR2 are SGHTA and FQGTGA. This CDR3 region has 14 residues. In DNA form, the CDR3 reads TGTGCCAGCAGCTTAACAGGGCGGGGTGAAAAACTGTTTTTT. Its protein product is CASSLTGRGEKLFF. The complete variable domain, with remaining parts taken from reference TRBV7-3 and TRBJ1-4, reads GAGVSQTPSNKVTEKGKYVELRCDPISGHTALYWYRQSLGQGPEFLIYFQGTGAADDSGLPNDRFFAVRPEGSVSTLKIQRTERGDSAVYLCASSLTGRGEKLFFGSGTQLSVL.

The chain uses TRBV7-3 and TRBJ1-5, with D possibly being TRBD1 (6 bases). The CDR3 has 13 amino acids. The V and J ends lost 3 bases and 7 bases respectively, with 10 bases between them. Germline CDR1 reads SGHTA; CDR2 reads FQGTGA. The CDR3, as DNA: TGTGCCAGCAGCTTTGGTCAGGGGCAGCCCCAGCATTTT. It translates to CASSFGQGQPQHF.

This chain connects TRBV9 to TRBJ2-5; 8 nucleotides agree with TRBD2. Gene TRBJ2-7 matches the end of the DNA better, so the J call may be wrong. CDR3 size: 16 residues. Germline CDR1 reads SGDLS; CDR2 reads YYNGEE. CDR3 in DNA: TGTGCCAGCAGCTTCTCGGGAGCGGGAGCATTCTACGAGCAGTACTTC. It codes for CASSFSGAGAFYEQYF.

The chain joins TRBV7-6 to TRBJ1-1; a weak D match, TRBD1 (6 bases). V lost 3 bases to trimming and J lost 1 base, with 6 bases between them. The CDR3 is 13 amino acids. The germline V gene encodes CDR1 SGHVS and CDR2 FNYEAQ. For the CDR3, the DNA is TGTGCCAGCAGCTTGGGACAGAACACTGAAGCTTTCTTT. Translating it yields CASSLGQNTEAFF.

The CDR3: CASSAGGRRYEQYF. In DNA, the CDR3 is TGTGCCAGCAGCGCAGGTGGCAGGCGCTACGAGCAGTACTTC. The genes are TRBV6-6 and TRBJ2-7, with unresolved D. V lost 6 bases and J 3 bases, leaving 15 bases between the germline ends. CDR3 length: 14 residues. In germline, CDR1 is MNHNY, CDR2 SVGAGI (reference sequence).

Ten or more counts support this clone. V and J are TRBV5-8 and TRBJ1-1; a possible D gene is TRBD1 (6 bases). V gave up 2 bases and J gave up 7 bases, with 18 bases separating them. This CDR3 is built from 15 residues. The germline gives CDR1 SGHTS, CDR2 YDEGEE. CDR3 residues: CASSFHRVNRYEAFF. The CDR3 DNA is TGTGCCAGCAGCTTCCACAGGGTGAATCGTTATGAAGCTTTCTTT.

The DNA of the CDR3 is TGTGCCACCAGCAGAGGCCGGGTTACCTACGAGCAGTACTTC. Its protein product is CATSRGRVTYEQYF. The chain has TRBV15 and TRBJ2-7, with D uncertain. V lost 1 base to trimming and J lost 2 bases, with 9 bases between them. The CDR3 loop spans 14 amino acids. Germline V gene lookup returns CDR1 LNHNV and CDR2 YYDKDF (reference sequence).

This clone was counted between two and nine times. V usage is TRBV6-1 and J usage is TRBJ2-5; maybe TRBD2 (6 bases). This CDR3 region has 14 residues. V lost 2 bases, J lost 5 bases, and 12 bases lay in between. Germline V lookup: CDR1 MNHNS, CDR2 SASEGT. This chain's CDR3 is CASSENIAGETQYF. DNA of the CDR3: TGTGCCAGCAGTGAAAACATTGCGGGGGAGACCCAGTACTTC.

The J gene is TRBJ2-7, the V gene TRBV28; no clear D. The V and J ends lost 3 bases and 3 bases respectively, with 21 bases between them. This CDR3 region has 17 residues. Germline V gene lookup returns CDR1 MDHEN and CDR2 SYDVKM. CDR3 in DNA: TGTGCCAGCAGTTTCGTGGAAACACCCTTAGAGGTCTACGAGCAGTACTTC. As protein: CASSFVETPLEVYEQYF.

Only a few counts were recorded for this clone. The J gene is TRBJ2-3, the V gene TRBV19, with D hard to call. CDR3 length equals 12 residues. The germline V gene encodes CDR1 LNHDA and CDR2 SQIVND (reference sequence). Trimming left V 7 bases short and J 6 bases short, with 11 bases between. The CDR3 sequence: CASTSPSDTQYF. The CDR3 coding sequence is TGTGCCAGTACCTCCCCGTCGGATACGCAGTATTTT.

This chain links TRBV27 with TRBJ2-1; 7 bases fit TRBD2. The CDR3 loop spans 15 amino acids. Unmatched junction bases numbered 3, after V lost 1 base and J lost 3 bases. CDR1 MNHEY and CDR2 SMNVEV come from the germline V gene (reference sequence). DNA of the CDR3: TGTGCCAGCAGTTTATTAGCGGGCGTCTACAATGAGCAGTTCTTC. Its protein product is CASSLLAGVYNEQFF.

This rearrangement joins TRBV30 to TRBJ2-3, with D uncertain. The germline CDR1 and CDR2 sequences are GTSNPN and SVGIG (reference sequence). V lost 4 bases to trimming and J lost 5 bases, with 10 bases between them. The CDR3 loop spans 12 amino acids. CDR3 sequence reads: CAWKQLGDTQYF. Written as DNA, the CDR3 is TGTGCCTGGAAACAGCTTGGAGATACGCAGTATTTT.

CDR3 loop: CASSLAGVYEQYF. CDR3 DNA: TGCGCCAGCAGCTTGGCGGGGGTCTACGAGCAGTACTTC. V is TRBV5-1 and J is TRBJ2-7, with D perhaps matching TRBD2 (6 bases). V lost 0 bases to trimming and J lost 3 bases, with 7 bases between them. Germline-derived CDR1 and CDR2 are SGHRS and YFSETQ. This CDR3 region has 13 residues.

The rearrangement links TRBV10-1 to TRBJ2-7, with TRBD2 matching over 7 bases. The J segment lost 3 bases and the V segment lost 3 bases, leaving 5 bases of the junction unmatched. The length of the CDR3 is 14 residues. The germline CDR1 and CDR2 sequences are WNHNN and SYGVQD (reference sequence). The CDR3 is CASSEAREGYEQYF. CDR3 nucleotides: TGCGCCAGCAGTGAAGCCAGGGAGGGCTACGAGCAGTACTTC.

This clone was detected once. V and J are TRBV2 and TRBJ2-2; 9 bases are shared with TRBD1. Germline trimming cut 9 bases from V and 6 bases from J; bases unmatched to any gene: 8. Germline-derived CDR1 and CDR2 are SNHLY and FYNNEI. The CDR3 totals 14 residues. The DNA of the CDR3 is TGTGCCAGTTCCGGGACAGGGTTACCCGGGGAGCTGTTTTTT. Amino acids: CASSGTGLPGELFF.

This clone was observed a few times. This chain's CDR3 is CASSYPTGAGEAFF. In DNA form, the CDR3 reads TGTGCCAGCAGTTACCCTACAGGGGCCGGAGAAGCTTTCTTT. This sequence joins TRBV6-5 and TRBJ1-1, with 7 bases that match TRBD1. V was clipped by 2 bases and J by 8 bases; unmatched bases: 8. This CDR3 is built from 14 residues. Per the germline V gene, CDR1 is MNHEY and CDR2 is SVGAGI.

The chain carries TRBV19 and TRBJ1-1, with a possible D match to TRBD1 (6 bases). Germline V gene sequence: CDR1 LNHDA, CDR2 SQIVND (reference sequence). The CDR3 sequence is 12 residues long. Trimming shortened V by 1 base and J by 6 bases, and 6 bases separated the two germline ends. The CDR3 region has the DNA TGTGCCAGTAGTATAGGACAGGCTGAAGCTTTCTTT. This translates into CASSIGQAEAFF.

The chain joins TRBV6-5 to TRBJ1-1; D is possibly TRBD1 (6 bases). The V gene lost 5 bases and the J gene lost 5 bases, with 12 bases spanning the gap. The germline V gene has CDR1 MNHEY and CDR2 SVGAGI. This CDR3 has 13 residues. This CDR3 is CASSARGRTEAFF. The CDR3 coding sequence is TGTGCCAGCAGTGCCAGGGGAAGGACTGAAGCTTTCTTT.

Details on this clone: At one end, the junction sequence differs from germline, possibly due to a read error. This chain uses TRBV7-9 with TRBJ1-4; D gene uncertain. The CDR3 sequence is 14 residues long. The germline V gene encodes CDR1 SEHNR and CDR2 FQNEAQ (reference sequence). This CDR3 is CSSSLNTRNEKLFF. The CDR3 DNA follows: TGTTCCAGCAGCTTAAACACAAGAAATGAAAAACTGTTTTTT.

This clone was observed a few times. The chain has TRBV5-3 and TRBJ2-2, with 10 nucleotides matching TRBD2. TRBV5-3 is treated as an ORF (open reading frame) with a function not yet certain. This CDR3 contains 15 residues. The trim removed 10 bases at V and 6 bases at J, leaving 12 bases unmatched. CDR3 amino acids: CAPPGLAGVPGELFF. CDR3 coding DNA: TGTGCCCCCCCCGGGCTAGCGGGAGTCCCCGGGGAGCTGTTTTTT.

CDR3 residues: CASRVAGAGTDTQYF. DNA of the CDR3: TGTGCCAGCAGAGTAGCGGGAGCTGGCACAGATACGCAGTATTTT. This chain uses TRBV6-5 with TRBJ2-3, with 9 bases identical to TRBD2. Germline loops: CDR1 MNHEY, CDR2 SVGAGI. This CDR3 contains 15 residues. Trimming cost V 6 bases and J 1 base; bases outside gene matches: 5.

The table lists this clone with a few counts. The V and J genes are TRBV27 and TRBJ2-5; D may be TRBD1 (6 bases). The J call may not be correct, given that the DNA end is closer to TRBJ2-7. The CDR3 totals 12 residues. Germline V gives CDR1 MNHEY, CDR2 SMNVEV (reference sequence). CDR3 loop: CATKDSSYEQYF. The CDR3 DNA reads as TGTGCCACTAAGGACAGCTCCTACGAGCAGTACTTC.

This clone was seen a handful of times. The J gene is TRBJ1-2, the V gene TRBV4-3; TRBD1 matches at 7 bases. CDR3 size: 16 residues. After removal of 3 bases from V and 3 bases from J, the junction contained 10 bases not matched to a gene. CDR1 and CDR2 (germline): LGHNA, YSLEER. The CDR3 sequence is CASSHSGQLYYYGYTF. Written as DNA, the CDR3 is TGCGCCAGCAGCCACTCGGGACAGCTATATTACTATGGCTACACCTTC.

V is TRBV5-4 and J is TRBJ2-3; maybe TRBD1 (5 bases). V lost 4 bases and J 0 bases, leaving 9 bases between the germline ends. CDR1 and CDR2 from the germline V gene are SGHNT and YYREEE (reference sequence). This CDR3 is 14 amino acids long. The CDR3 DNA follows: TGTGCCAGCAGCGCCCAGGGTAGCACAGATACGCAGTATTTT. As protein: CASSAQGSTDTQYF.

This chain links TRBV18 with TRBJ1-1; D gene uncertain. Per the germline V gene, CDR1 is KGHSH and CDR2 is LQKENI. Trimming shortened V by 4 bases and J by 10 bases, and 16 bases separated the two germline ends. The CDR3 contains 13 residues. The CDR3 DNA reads TGTGCCAGCTCACTGACCCGGGAGGGCGGAGCTTTCTTT. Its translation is CASSLTREGGAFF.